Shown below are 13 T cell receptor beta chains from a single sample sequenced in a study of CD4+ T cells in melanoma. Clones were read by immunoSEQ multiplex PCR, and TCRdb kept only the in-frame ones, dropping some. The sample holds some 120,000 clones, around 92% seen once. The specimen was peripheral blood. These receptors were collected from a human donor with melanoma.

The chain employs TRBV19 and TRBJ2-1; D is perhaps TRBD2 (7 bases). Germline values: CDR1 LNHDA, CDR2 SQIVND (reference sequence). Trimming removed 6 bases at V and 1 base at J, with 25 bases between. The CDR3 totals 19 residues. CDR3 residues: CASSREVGGPKRSYNEQFF. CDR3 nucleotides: TGTGCCAGTAGCCGGGAGGTTGGGGGGCCAAAAAGGTCCTACAATGAGCAGTTCTTC.

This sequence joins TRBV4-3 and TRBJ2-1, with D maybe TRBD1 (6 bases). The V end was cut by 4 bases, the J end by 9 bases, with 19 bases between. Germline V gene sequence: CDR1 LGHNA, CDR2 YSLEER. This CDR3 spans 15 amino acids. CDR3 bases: TGCGCCAGCAGCCTCCAGGGGTCTACGGGTCGTGAGCAGTTCTTC. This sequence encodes CASSLQGSTGREQFF.

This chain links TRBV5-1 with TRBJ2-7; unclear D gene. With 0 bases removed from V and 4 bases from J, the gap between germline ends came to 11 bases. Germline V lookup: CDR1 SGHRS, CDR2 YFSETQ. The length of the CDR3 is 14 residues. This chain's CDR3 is CASSLEADGYEQYF. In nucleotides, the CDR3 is TGCGCCAGCAGCTTGGAGGCAGATGGTTACGAGCAGTACTTC.

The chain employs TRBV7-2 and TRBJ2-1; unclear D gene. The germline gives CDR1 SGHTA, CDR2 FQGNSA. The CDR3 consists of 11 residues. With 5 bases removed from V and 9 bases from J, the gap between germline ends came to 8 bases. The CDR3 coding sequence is TGTGCCAGCAGCGCGTTCGGTGAGCAGTTCTTC. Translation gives CASSAFGEQFF.

The CDR3 DNA sequence: TGTGCCAGCAGCTTAGGAGTGGGACCCCGAGAGACCCAGTACTTC. It translates to CASSLGVGPRETQYF. This chain uses TRBV11-2 with TRBJ2-5; D is tentatively TRBD1 or TRBD2 (5 bases each). There are 15 residues in the CDR3. CDR1 and CDR2 (germline): SGHAT, FQNNGV. Trimming took off 1 base at V and 4 bases at J, with 13 bases between the two ends.

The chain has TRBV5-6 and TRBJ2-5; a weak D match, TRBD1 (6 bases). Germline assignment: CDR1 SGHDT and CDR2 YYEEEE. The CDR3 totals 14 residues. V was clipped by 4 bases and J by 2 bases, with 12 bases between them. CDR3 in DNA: TGTGCCAGCAGCACGACAGGAGTTCAAGAGACCCAGTACTTC. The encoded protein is CASSTTGVQETQYF.

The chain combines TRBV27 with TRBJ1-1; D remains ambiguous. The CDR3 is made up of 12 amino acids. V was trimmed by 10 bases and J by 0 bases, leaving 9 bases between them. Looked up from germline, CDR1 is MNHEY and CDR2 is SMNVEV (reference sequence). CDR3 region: CATLGLNTEAFF. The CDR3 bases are TGTGCCACCCTGGGGTTGAACACTGAAGCTTTCTTT.

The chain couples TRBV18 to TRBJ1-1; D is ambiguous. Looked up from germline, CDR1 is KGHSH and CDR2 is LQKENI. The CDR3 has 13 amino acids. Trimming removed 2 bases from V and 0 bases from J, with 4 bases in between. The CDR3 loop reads CASSPSVNTEAFF. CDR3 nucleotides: TGTGCCAGCTCACCATCCGTGAACACTGAAGCTTTCTTT.

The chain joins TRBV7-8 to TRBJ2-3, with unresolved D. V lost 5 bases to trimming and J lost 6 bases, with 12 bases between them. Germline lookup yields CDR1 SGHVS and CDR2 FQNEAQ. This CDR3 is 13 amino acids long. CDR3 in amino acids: CASSPPNGDTQYF. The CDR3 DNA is TGTGCCAGCAGCCCCCCTAACGGGGATACGCAGTATTTT.

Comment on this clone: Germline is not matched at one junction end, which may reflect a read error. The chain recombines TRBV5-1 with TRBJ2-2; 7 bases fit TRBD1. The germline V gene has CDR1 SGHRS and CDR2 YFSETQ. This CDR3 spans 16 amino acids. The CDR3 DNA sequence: TGCGCCAGCAGCTCCGCTGGGACAGCGAACGCCGGGGAGCTGTTTTTT. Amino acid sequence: CASSSAGTANAGELFF. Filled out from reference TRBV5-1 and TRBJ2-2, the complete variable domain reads KAGVTQTPRYLIKTRGQQVTLSCSPISGHRSVSWYQQTPGQGLQFLFEYFSETQRNKGNFPGRFSGRQFSNSRSEMNVSTLELGDSALYLCASSSAGTANAGELFFGEGSRLTVL.

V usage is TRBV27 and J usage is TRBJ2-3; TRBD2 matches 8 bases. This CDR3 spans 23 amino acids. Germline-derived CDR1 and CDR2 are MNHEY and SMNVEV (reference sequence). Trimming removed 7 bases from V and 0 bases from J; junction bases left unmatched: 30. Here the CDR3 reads CASILRPPTWPGGLAGSTDTQYF. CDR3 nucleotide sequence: TGTGCCAGCATCTTACGCCCCCCCACGTGGCCCGGAGGACTAGCCGGGAGCACAGATACGCAGTATTTT.

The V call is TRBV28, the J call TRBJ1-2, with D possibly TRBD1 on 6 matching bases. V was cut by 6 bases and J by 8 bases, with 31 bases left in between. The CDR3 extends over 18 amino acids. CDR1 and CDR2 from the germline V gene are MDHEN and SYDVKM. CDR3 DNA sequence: TGTGCCAGCAGCTCCCCCGACGGGACAAGACCCCCTCCTGGGGGCTACACCTTC. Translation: CASSSPDGTRPPPGGYTF.

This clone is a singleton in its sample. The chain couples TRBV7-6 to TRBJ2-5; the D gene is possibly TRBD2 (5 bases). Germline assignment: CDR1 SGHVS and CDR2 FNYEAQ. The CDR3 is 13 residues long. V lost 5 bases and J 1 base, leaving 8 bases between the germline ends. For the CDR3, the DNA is TGTGCCAGCAGCGAGGGCACCCAAGAGACCCAGTACTTC. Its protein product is CASSEGTQETQYF.